This TCR beta chain was obtained from a study of response to subunit inactivated influenza vaccine. General study findings and limits: Few new T cells, the authors suggested, are recruited by each seasonal influenza vaccination.

This clonotype came up a few times. Its antigen remains unknown. TCRdb redid the calling of the RT-PCR reads with MiXCR, one entry per CDR3 protein. The sample carries more than 550,000 distinct CDR3 sequences, over 9.5% recorded once. The germline V and J ends were trimmed by 0 bases and 4 bases, with 15 bases remaining between them. The CDR3 has 16 amino acids. Germline loops: CDR1 LGHNA, CDR2 YSLEER. The V gene is TRBV4-3, the J gene TRBJ1-2; D perhaps matches TRBD1 (6 bases). The sequenced sample was PBMCs from blood, obtained on the day of vaccination. This clonotype was obtained from a man in his fifties or sixties who received an inactivated influenza vaccine. The DNA of the CDR3 is TGCGCCAGCAGCCAAGATTATTTGGGGGCCACCTATGGCTACACCTTC. Protein: CASSQDYLGATYGYTF.